These 5 T cell receptor beta chains share one sample of origin, sequenced in a study of blood T cell repertoires in COVID-19. TCRdb's table, derived via immunoSEQ multiplex PCR, lists solely in-frame clones and lacks some. Counted here are under 200,000 clones, approximately 80% occurring once; the ten biggest clones make up roughly 3.4%. The source material was PBMCs or T cells enriched from blood (not recorded which). Every receptor here comes from a woman in her sixties or seventies who had recovered from COVID-19.

The chain uses TRBV3-1 (or the pseudogene TRBV3-2) and TRBJ1-2; TRBD1 matches 8 bases. Germline CDR1 and CDR2: LGHDT and YNNKEL (reference sequence). This CDR3 region has 14 residues. V lost 2 bases, J lost 3 bases, and 2 bases stayed unmatched. In DNA, the CDR3 is TGTGCCAGCAGCCAACAGGGGGCCGACTATGGCTACACCTTC. Protein product: CASSQQGADYGYTF.

The rearrangement links TRBV3-1 (or the pseudogene TRBV3-2) to TRBJ2-1, with 7 bases lining up with TRBD2. This CDR3 contains 12 residues. J was trimmed by 8 bases and V by 4 bases; bases with no gene match: 2. The germline V gene has CDR1 LGHDT and CDR2 YNNKEL (reference sequence). This CDR3 is CASSPLADEQFF. CDR3 DNA sequence: TGTGCCAGCAGCCCCCTAGCGGATGAGCAGTTCTTC.

The chain recombines TRBV9 with TRBJ2-1; the D gene is possibly TRBD2 (6 bases). The CDR3 runs to 15 residues. Germline V gives CDR1 SGDLS, CDR2 YYNGEE. V was pared by 0 bases and J by 6 bases, with 13 bases between. CDR3 in amino acids: CASSVEGRGPNEQFF. The DNA of the CDR3 is TGTGCCAGCAGCGTAGAGGGGCGGGGCCCCAATGAGCAGTTCTTC.

The chain couples TRBV11-2 to TRBJ1-2; D is unclear. This CDR3 is built from 13 residues. Per the germline V gene, CDR1 is SGHAT and CDR2 is FQNNGV. Trimming cost V 7 bases and J 10 bases, with 19 bases left between them. In nucleotides, the CDR3 is TGTGCCAGCACCTTGTATAGGAAGAGGGACTACACCTTC. This codes for CASTLYRKRDYTF.

This rearrangement joins TRBV10-1 to TRBJ2-7; TRBD1 matches 7 bases. Germline V gene sequence: CDR1 WNHNN, CDR2 SYGVQD (reference sequence). Unmatched junction bases numbered 5, after V lost 8 bases and J lost 1 base. The length of the CDR3 is 13 residues. The CDR3 DNA is TGCGCCAGCTCGACAGGGAAGTCCTACGAGCAGTACTTC. Translating it yields CASSTGKSYEQYF.